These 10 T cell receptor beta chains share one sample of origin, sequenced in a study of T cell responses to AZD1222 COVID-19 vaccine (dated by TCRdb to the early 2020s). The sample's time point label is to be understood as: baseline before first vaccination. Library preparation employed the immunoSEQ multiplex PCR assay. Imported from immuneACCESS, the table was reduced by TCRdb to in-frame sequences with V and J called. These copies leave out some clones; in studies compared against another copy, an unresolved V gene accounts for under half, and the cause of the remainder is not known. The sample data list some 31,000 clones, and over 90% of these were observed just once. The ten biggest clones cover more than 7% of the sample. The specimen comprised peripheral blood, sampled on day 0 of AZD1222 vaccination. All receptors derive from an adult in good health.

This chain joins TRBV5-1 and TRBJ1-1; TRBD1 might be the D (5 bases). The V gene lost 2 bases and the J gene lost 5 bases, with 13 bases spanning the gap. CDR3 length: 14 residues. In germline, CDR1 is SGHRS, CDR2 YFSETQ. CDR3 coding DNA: TGCGCCAGCAGCTTAGCCGCCGGGGGGACTGAAGCTTTCTTT. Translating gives CASSLAAGGTEAFF.

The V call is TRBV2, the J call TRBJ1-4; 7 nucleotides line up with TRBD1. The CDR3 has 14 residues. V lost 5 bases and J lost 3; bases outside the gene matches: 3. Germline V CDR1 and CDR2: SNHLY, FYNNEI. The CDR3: CASSSQGANEKLFF. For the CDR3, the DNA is TGTGCCAGCAGTTCCCAGGGGGCTAATGAAAAACTGTTTTTT.

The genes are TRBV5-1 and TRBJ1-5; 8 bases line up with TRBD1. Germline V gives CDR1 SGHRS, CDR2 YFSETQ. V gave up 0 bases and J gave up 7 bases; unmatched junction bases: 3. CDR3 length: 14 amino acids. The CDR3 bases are TGCGCCAGCAGCTTGGAAGGACAGGGCCAGCCCCAGCATTTT. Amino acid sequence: CASSLEGQGQPQHF.

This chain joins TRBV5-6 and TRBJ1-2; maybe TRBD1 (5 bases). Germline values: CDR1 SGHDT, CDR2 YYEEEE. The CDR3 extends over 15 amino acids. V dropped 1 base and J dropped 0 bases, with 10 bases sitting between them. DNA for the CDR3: TGTGCCAGCAGCTTGTTTGGGGACCCTAACTATGGCTACACCTTC. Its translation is CASSLFGDPNYGYTF.

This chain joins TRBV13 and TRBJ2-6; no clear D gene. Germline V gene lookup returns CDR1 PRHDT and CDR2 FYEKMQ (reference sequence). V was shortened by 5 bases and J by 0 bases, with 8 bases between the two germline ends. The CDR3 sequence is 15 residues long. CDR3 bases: TGTGCCAGCAGCCCCGACGGCTCTGGGGCCAACGTCCTGACTTTC. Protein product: CASSPDGSGANVLTF.

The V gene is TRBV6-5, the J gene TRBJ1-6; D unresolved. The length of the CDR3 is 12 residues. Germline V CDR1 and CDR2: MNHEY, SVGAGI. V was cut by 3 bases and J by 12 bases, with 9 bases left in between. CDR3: CASSYVEGPLHF. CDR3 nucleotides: TGTGCCAGCAGTTATGTCGAGGGACCCCTCCACTTT.

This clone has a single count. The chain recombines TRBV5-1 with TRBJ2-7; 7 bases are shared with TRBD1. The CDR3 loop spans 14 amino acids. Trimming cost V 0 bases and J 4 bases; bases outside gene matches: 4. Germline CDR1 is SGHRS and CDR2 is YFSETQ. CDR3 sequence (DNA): TGCGCCAGCAGCTTGGAGGGGGCGGCTTACGAGCAGTACTTC. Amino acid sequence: CASSLEGAAYEQYF. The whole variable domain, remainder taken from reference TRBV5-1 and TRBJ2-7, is KAGVTQTPRYLIKTRGQQVTLSCSPISGHRSVSWYQQTPGQGLQFLFEYFSETQRNKGNFPGRFSGRQFSNSRSEMNVSTLELGDSALYLCASSLEGAAYEQYFGPGTRLTVT.

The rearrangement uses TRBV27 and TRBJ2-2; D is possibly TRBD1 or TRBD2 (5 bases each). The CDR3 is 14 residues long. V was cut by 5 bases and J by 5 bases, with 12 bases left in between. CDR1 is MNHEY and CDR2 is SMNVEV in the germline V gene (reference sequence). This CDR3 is CASSTGTGTGELFF. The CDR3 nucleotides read TGTGCCAGCAGTACCGGGACGGGGACCGGGGAGCTGTTTTTT.

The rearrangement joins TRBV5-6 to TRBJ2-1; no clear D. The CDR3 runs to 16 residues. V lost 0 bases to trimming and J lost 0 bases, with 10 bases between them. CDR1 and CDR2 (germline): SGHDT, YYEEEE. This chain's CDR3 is CASSLGPSSSYNEQFF. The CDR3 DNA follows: TGTGCCAGCAGCTTGGGGCCGTCAAGCTCCTACAATGAGCAGTTCTTC.

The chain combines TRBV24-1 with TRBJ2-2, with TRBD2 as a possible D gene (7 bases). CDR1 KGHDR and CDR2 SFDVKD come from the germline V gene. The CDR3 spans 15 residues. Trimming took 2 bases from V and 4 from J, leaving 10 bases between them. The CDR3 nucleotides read TGTGCCACCAGTGATTCCCGGGGGGCCACCGGGGAGCTGTTTTTT. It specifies CATSDSRGATGELFF.